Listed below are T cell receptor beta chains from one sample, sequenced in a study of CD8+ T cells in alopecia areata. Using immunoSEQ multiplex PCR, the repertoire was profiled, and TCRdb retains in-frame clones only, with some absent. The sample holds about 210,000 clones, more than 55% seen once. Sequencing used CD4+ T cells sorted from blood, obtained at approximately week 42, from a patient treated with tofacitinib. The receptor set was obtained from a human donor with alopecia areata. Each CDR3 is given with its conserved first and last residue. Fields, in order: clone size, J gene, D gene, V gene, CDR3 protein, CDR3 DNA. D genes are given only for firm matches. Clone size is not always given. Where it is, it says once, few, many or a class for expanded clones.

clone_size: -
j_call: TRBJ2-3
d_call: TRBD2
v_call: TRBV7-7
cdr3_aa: CASSSSGGTDTQYF
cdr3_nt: TGTGCCAGCAGCTCGTCGGGGGGAACAGATACGCAGTATTTT

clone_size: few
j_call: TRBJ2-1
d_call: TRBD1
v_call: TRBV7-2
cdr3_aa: CASSLDGTVNEQFF
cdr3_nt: TGTGCCAGCAGCTTAGACGGGACAGTCAATGAGCAGTTCTTC

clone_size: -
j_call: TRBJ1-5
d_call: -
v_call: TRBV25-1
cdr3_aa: CASRPGPNQPQHF
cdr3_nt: TGTGCCAGCAGACCGGGGCCCAATCAGCCCCAGCATTTT

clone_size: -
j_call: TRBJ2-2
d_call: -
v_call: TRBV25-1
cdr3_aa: CASSPVAGELFF
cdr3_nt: TGTGCCAGCAGTCCGGTTGCCGGGGAGCTGTTTTTT

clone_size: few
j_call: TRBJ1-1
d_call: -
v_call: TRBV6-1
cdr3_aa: CAGEPWPFSTEAFF
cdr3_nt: TGTGCCGGCGAACCCTGGCCCTTTAGCACTGAAGCTTTCTTT

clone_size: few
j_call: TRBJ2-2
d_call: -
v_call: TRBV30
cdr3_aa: CAWSLRTAQSNTGELFF
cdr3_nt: TGTGCCTGGAGCCTCCGGACAGCCCAATCGAACACCGGGGAGCTGTTTTTT

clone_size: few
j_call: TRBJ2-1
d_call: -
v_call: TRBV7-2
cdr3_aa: CASSPLGESYNEQFF
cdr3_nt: TGTGCCAGCAGCCCCCTGGGCGAGTCCTACAATGAGCAGTTCTTC

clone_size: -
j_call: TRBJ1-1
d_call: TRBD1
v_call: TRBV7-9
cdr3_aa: CASSGYRGGSTEAFF
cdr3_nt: TGTGCCAGCAGCGGCTACAGGGGCGGGAGCACTGAAGCTTTCTTT

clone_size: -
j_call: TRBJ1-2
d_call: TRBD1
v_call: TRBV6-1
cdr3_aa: CASSEETGGRNGYTF
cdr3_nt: TGTGCCAGCAGTGAAGAGACAGGGGGCAGGAATGGCTACACCTTC

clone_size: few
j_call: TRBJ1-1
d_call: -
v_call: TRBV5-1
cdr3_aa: CASSLWENTEAFF
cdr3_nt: TGCGCCAGCAGCTTGTGGGAGAACACTGAAGCTTTCTTT

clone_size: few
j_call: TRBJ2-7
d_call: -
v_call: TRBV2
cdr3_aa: CASIPGGSYEQYF
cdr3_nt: TGTGCCAGCATACCCGGGGGCTCCTACGAGCAGTACTTC

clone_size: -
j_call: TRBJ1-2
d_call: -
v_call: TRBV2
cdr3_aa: CASSGAGYYGYTF
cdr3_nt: TGTGCCAGCAGTGGGGCAGGGTACTATGGCTACACCTTC

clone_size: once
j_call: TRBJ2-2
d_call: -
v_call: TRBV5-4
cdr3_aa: CASSPRVLNTGELFF
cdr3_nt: TGTGCCAGCAGCCCACGGGTTCTTAACACCGGGGAGCTGTTTTTT

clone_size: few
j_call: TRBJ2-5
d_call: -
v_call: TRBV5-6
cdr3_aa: CAGSTNQETQYF
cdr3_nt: TGTGCCGGATCGACTAATCAAGAGACCCAGTACTTC

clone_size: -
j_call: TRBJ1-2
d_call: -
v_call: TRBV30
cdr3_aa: CAWRVSWTYGYTF
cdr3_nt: TGTGCCTGGAGGGTTAGTTGGACCTATGGCTACACCTTC

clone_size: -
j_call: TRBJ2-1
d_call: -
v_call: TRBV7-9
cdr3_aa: CASSLELSGQFF
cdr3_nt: TGTGCCAGCAGCTTAGAGTTAAGCGGGCAGTTCTTC

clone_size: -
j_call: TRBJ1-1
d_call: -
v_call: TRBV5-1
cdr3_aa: CASSLPGMNTEAFF
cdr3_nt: TGCGCCAGCAGCTTGCCGGGCATGAACACTGAAGCTTTCTTT

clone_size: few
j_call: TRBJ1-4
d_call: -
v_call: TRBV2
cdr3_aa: CASRDTYPNEKLFF
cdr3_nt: TGTGCCAGCAGGGACACCTACCCTAATGAAAAACTGTTTTTT

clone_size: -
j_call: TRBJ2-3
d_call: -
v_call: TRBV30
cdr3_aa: CAWSPLGTDTQYF
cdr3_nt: TGTGCCTGGAGTCCTCTGGGCACAGATACGCAGTATTTT

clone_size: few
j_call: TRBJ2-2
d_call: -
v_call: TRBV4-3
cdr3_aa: CASSQDRIGRIPGELFF
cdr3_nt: TGCGCCAGCAGCCAAGATCGTATAGGCCGGATCCCCGGGGAGCTGTTTTTT

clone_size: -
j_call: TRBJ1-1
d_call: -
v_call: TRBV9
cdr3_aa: CASSVALHTEAFF
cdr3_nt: TGTGCCAGCAGCGTAGCACTTCACACTGAAGCTTTCTTT

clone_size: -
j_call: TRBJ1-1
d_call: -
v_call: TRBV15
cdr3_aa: CATSRGLNTEAFF
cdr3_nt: TGTGCCACCAGCAGAGGGTTGAACACTGAAGCTTTCTTT

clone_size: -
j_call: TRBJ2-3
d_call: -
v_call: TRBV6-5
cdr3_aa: CASSYSGTGTDTQYF
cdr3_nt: TGTGCCAGCAGTTACTCTGGGACGGGCACAGATACGCAGTATTTT

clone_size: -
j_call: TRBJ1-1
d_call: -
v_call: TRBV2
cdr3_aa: CASSVGGRVAEAFF
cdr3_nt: TGTGCCAGCAGTGTGGGGGGGCGAGTAGCTGAAGCTTTCTTT

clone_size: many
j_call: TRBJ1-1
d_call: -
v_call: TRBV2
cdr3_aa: CASSEEGRGQTEAFF
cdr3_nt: TGTGCCAGCAGTGAAGAGGGGCGCGGTCAGACTGAAGCTTTCTTT

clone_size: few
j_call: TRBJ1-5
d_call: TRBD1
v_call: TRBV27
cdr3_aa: CASSSRGQASNQPQHF
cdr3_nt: TGTGCCAGCAGTTCCCGCGGACAGGCAAGCAATCAGCCCCAGCATTTT

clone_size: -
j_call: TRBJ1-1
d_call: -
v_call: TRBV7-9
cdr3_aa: CASGRGTEAFF
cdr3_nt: TGTGCCAGCGGCCGGGGCACTGAAGCTTTCTTT

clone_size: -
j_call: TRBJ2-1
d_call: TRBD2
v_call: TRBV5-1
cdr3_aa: CASSWLRGGNEQFF
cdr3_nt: TGCGCCAGCAGCTGGTTAAGGGGAGGGAATGAGCAGTTCTTC

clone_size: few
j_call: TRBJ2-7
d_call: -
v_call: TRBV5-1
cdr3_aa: CASSLAGEQYF
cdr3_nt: TGCGCCAGCAGCTTGGCCGGGGAGCAGTACTTC

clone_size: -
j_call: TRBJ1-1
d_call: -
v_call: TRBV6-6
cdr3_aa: CASSNTLNTEAFF
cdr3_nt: TGTGCCAGCAGTAACACCCTGAACACTGAAGCTTTCTTT

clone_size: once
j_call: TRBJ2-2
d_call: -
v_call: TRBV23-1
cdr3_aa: CASSQSARENTGELFF
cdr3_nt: TGCGCCAGCAGTCAATCAGCCAGAGAAAACACCGGGGAGCTGTTTTTT

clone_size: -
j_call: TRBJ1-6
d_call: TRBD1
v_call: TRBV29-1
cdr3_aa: CSVATGINSPLHF
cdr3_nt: TGCAGCGTTGCGACAGGGATTAATTCACCCCTCCACTTT

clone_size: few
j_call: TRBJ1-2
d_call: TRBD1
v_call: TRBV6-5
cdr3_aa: CATRTGTYGYTF
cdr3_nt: TGTGCCACCCGGACAGGGACCTATGGCTACACCTTC

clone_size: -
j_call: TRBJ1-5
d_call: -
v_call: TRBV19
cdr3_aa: CASSINGGRQPQHF
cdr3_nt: TGTGCCAGTAGTATTAACGGGGGGCGACAGCCCCAGCATTTT

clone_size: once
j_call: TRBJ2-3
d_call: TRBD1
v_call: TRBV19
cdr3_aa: CASHSRDRGSPRTQYF
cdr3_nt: TGTGCCAGTCATTCCCGGGACAGGGGGAGTCCGCGGACGCAGTATTTT

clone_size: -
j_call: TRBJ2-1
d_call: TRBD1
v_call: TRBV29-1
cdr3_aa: CSVVVVVVRGSANEQFF
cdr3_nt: TGCAGCGTTGTCGTCGTTGTCGTCAGGGGGAGTGCCAATGAGCAGTTCTTC

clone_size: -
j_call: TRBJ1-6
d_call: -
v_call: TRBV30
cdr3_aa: CAWSVKGGGSPLHF
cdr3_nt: TGTGCCTGGAGTGTAAAAGGGGGGGGATCACCCCTCCACTTT

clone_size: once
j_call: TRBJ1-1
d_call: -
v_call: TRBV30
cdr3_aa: CAWTNRNTEAFF
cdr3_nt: TGTGCCTGGACCAACAGGAACACTGAAGCTTTCTTT

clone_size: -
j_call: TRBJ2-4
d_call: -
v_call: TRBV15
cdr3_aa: CATSTRTGGVNIQYF
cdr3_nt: TGTGCCACCAGCACCAGGACAGGAGGGGTAAACATTCAGTACTTC

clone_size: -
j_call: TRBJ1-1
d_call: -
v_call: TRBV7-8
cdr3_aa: CASSLAGGPSTEAFF
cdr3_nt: TGTGCCAGCAGCTTAGCGGGGGGTCCGAGCACTGAAGCTTTCTTT

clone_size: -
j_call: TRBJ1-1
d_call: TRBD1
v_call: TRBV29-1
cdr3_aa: CSATGQGTTEAFF
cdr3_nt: TGCAGCGCCACGGGACAGGGGACGACTGAAGCTTTCTTT

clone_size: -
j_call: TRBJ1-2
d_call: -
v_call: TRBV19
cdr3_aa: CASSTPRVHYGYTF
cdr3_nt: TGTGCCAGTAGTACCCCCAGGGTGCACTATGGCTACACCTTC

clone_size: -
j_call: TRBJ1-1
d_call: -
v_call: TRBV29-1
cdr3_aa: CSVLPENTEAFF
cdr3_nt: TGCAGCGTTTTACCAGAGAACACTGAAGCTTTCTTT

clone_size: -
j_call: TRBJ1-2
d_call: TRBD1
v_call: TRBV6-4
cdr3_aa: CASSSTGATVGYTF
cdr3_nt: TGTGCCAGCAGCTCGACAGGGGCCACGGTTGGCTACACCTTC

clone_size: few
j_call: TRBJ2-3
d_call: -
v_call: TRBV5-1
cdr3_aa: CASSLVGVSGANTDTQYF
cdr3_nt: TGCGCCAGCAGCTTGGTTGGGGTGTCGGGGGCCAACACAGATACGCAGTATTTT

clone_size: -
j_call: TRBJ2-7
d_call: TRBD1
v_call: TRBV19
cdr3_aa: CASSFALTGTEQYF
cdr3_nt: TGTGCCAGTAGTTTCGCGCTGACAGGGACCGAGCAGTACTTC

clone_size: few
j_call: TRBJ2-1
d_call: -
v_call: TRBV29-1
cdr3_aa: CSVEWVGSEQFF
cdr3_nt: TGCAGCGTTGAATGGGTGGGAAGTGAGCAGTTCTTC

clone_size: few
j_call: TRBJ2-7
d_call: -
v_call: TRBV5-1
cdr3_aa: CASSPGIVPGAHEQYF
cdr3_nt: TGCGCCAGCAGCCCGGGCATTGTGCCAGGGGCTCACGAGCAGTACTTC

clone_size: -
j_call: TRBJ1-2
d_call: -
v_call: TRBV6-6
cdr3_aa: CASSTTANYGYTF
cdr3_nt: TGTGCCAGCAGCACAACAGCTAACTATGGCTACACCTTC

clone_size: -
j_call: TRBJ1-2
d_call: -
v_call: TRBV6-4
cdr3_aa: CASSDRLGDLSGYTF
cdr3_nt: TGTGCCAGCAGTGACCGACTCGGGGACTTGAGCGGCTACACCTTC

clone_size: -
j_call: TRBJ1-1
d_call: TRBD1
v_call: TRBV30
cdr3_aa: CAWTAGGPNTEAFF
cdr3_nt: TGTGCCTGGACGGCAGGGGGCCCGAACACTGAAGCTTTCTTT

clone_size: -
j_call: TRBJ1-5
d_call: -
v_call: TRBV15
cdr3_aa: CATSRDKGPEPQHF
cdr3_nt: TGTGCCACCAGCAGAGATAAAGGGCCCGAGCCCCAGCATTTT

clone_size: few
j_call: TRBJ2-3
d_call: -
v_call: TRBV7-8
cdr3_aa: CASRSLGSTDTQYF
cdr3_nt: TGTGCCAGCCGATCGTTGGGGAGCACAGATACGCAGTATTTT

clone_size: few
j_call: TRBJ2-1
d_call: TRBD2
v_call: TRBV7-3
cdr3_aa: CASSLIAGAFNEQFF
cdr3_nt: TGTGCCAGCAGCTTAATAGCGGGGGCCTTCAATGAGCAGTTCTTC

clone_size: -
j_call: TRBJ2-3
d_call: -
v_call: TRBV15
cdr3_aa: CATSILGTDTQYF
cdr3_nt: TGTGCCACCAGCATATTAGGCACAGATACGCAGTATTTT